Below are 11 T cell receptor beta chains sequenced from a single sample in a study of blood T cell repertoires in COVID-19. Profiled with immunoSEQ multiplex PCR; TCRdb holds only in-frame clones, not every one. The data hold around 270,000 clones, with about 88% observed a single time. Sequencing was done on a sample of peripheral blood. These TCRs come from a man younger than 45 with active or convalescent COVID-19.

V usage is TRBV6-5 and J usage is TRBJ1-1, with D possibly matching TRBD1 (6 bases). Germline CDR1 and CDR2: MNHEY and SVGAGI. V lost 6 bases and J 1 base, leaving 15 bases between the germline ends. This CDR3 comprises 15 residues. For the CDR3, the DNA is TGTGCCAGCAGCCGAAAGGGACACCGGAACACTGAAGCTTTCTTT. It yields the protein CASSRKGHRNTEAFF.

J is TRBJ2-7 and V is TRBV9; D uncertain. V lost 0 bases, J lost 8 bases, and 12 bases lay in between. This CDR3 has 13 residues. CDR1 is SGDLS, CDR2 YYNGEE, per germline. The CDR3 reads CASSVGPEPQQYF. CDR3 coding DNA: TGTGCCAGCAGCGTAGGACCGGAGCCCCAGCAGTACTTC.

The rearrangement joins TRBV7-6 to TRBJ2-1, with a possible D match to TRBD1 (5 bases). Looked up from germline, CDR1 is SGHVS and CDR2 is FNYEAQ. Deletions cut 5 bases from V and 3 bases from J, with 11 bases between. CDR3 length: 14 amino acids. The CDR3, as DNA: TGTGCCAGCAGCCTAACAGACAGCTACAATGAGCAGTTCTTC. Translating it yields CASSLTDSYNEQFF.

In this sample, this clone turned up once. This rearrangement joins TRBV19 to TRBJ1-6, with 7 bases that match TRBD1. In germline, CDR1 is LNHDA, CDR2 SQIVND (reference sequence). J lost 9 bases, V lost 6 bases, and 8 bases had no gene match. This CDR3 is built from 14 residues. The CDR3, as DNA: TGTGCCAGTAGGTCCGGGGACAGTACTTCACCCCTCCACTTT. Amino acid sequence: CASRSGDSTSPLHF. Full variable domain (remainder filled in from reference TRBV19 and TRBJ1-6): DGGITQSPKYLFRKEGQNVTLSCEQNLNHDAMYWYRQDPGQGLRLIYYSQIVNDFQKGDIAEGYSVSREKKESFPLTVTSAQKNPTAFYLCASRSGDSTSPLHFGNGTRLTVT.

The gene calls are TRBV27 and TRBJ1-2; no reliable D call. The V end was cut by 1 base, the J end by 2 bases, with 8 bases between. CDR3 length: 14 residues. Germline CDR1 reads MNHEY; CDR2 reads SMNVEV (reference sequence). CDR3 DNA: TGTGCCAGCAGTTTATATGAGGGAAACTATGGCTACACCTTC. Protein product: CASSLYEGNYGYTF.

The chain couples TRBV4-2 to TRBJ2-5; 9 bases are shared with TRBD2. The V gene end was trimmed by 6 bases and the J gene end by 9 bases; junction bases not matched to a gene: 11. Germline V gene data show CDR1 as LGHNA and CDR2 as YNFKEQ. The CDR3 runs 14 residues. Written as DNA, the CDR3 is TGTGCCAGCAGAAACCCTGCGGGGGGGCCGGCCCAGTACTTC. Its translation is CASRNPAGGPAQYF.

CDR3 in DNA: TGTGCCAGCAGCCCGGGACAGGGGGCTTATGAGCAGTTCTTC. It translates to CASSPGQGAYEQFF. The rearrangement joins TRBV2 to TRBJ2-1, with 12 bases identical to TRBD1. CDR1 and CDR2 (germline): SNHLY, FYNNEI. V was clipped by 6 bases and J by 8 bases; unmatched bases: 5. CDR3 length: 14 residues.

The chain links TRBV3-1 (or the pseudogene TRBV3-2) to TRBJ1-6; a possible D gene is TRBD1 (5 bases). Trimming cost V 0 bases and J 8 bases, with 11 bases left between them. The CDR3 consists of 15 residues. The V gene's germline CDR1 is LGHDT and CDR2 YNNKEL (reference sequence). The CDR3 region is CASSQDWGVDSPLHF. CDR3 DNA: TGTGCCAGCAGCCAAGATTGGGGGGTTGATTCACCCCTCCACTTT.

The CDR3, as DNA: TGTGCCAGCAGTGACAATAGGGGCACTGAAGCTTTCTTT. Its translation: CASSDNRGTEAFF. The V gene is TRBV6-4, the J gene TRBJ1-1; D possibly corresponds to TRBD1 (5 bases). Germline V gene sequence: CDR1 MRHNA, CDR2 SNTAGT. The V and J ends lost 2 bases and 4 bases respectively, with 8 bases between them. The CDR3 contains 13 residues.

The CDR3 spells CASSQDLGGQGSNYGYTF. The DNA for the CDR3 is TGTGCCAGCAGCCAAGACCTGGGAGGACAGGGATCAAACTATGGCTACACCTTC. The chain has TRBV3-1 (or the pseudogene TRBV3-2) and TRBJ1-2, with 8 bases fitting TRBD1. Per the germline V gene, CDR1 is LGHDT and CDR2 is YNNKEL (reference sequence). The CDR3 length is 18 residues. V gave up 0 bases and J gave up 2 bases; unmatched junction bases: 11.

This clone was counted between two and nine times. The chain's CDR3 is CASRNDRGANVLTF. In DNA, the CDR3 is TGTGCCAGCAGAAACGATAGAGGGGCCAACGTCCTGACTTTC. The chain uses TRBV6-5 and TRBJ2-6; D is unclear. Germline V CDR1 and CDR2: MNHEY, SVGAGI. V was pared by 6 bases and J by 4 bases, with 10 bases between. The CDR3 loop spans 14 amino acids.